This record covers a single TCR beta chain. Its matching antigen is unknown. These data are taken from a study of cytomegalovirus exposure and HLA in healthy donors. The overall study: An earlier analysis identified 100 million to 130 million unique TCR beta sequences in some 170 million T cells. General study results and limits: Owing to their indistinguishability, certain V segments, notably TRBV6-2 and TRBV6-3, were excluded. Analysis was performed later, and it showed HLA-associated TCR beta chains to be more clonally expanded than equally common others. A few of the chains that were CMV-associated were confirmed in vitro to be specific for CMV antigens.

The CDR3 is made up of 15 amino acids. V lost 5 bases, J lost 2 bases, and 4 bases stayed unmatched. Looked up from germline, CDR1 is SGHAT and CDR2 is FQNNGV. Vbeta (60) and Jbeta (13) primers were used in the PCR. Repertoires were generated with immunoSEQ multiplex PCR, while TCRdb's copy carries only in-frame clones and drops some. The data hold some 200,000 clones, with about four fifths observed a single time. Sequencing was carried out using PBMCs. The TCR comes from a girl aged 10-17 years in good health and CMV-seropositive. The rearrangement links TRBV11-2 to TRBJ2-5, with TRBD1 matching over 11 bases. CDR3 sequence (DNA): TGTGCCAGCAGCCAGGACAGGGGGCGGCAAGAGACCCAGTACTTC. Its translation is CASSQDRGRQETQYF.